Below, 14 T cell receptor beta chains from the same sample are listed, as sequenced in a study of T cell responses to AZD1222 COVID-19 vaccine. The repertoire was sequenced with immunoSEQ multiplex PCR; TCRdb's copy has only in-frame clones and lacks some. The sample lists approximately 94,000 clones; approximately 87% were seen once. The material sequenced was peripheral blood, taken on day 0 of AZD1222 vaccination. The receptors derive from an adult in good health.

This clone was counted a single time. CDR3 in amino acids: CASSPSLAGDYEQYF. CDR3 nucleotide sequence: TGTGCCAGCTCACCATCACTAGCGGGAGACTACGAGCAGTACTTC. This chain links TRBV18 with TRBJ2-7; 11 positions agree with TRBD2. The CDR3 consists of 15 residues. Trimming at V came to 2 bases and at J to 3 bases, leaving 3 bases not matched to a gene. The germline V gene encodes CDR1 KGHSH and CDR2 LQKENI.

V and J are TRBV19 and TRBJ1-5, with D maybe TRBD1 (5 bases). The CDR3 has 14 residues. With 3 bases removed from V and 5 bases from J, the gap between germline ends came to 11 bases. Germline values: CDR1 LNHDA, CDR2 SQIVND (reference sequence). DNA for the CDR3: TGTGCCAGTAGTATCTTTTGGGGGGATCAGCCCCAGCATTTT. It encodes CASSIFWGDQPQHF.

This chain connects TRBV10-2 to TRBJ2-7, with no clear D. Per germline, CDR1 WSHSY and CDR2 SAAADI. The CDR3 is 13 residues long. V lost 2 bases to trimming and J lost 5 bases, with 10 bases between them. The CDR3 DNA reads TGCGCCAGCAGTGAGGCCCGTCTTGACGAGCAGTACTTC. Translated: CASSEARLDEQYF.

In this sample, this clone turned up once. The chain combines TRBV7-3 with TRBJ2-2; tentatively, D is TRBD1 or TRBD2 (5 bases each). The CDR3 has 14 residues. V was shortened by 5 bases and J by 5 bases, with 12 bases between the two germline ends. The germline V gene has CDR1 SGHTA and CDR2 FQGTGA. CDR3 loop: CASSGPGATGELFF. For the CDR3, the DNA is TGTGCCAGCAGCGGCCCCGGGGCAACCGGGGAGCTGTTTTTT.

CDR3 nucleotide sequence: TGTGCCAGCAGCTTTAGCGGGGGGTCCACAGATACGCAGTATTTT. This gives the protein CASSFSGGSTDTQYF. The V gene is TRBV7-3, the J gene TRBJ2-3, with 10 positions matching TRBD2. Trimming cost V 3 bases and J 2 bases; bases outside gene matches: 2. The CDR3 has 15 residues. Germline values: CDR1 SGHTA, CDR2 FQGTGA.

The chain uses TRBV27 and TRBJ2-7, with D hard to call. This CDR3 has 13 amino acids. Looked up from germline, CDR1 is MNHEY and CDR2 is SMNVEV (reference sequence). V was trimmed by 7 bases and J by 2 bases, leaving 12 bases between them. This chain's CDR3 is CASKKDVTYEQYF. CDR3 bases: TGTGCCAGCAAAAAAGACGTAACCTACGAGCAGTACTTC.

The chain couples TRBV7-8 to TRBJ1-5, with D hard to call. The CDR3 length is 13 residues. Germline V gives CDR1 SGHVS, CDR2 FQNEAQ. V lost 3 bases and J 2 bases, leaving 5 bases between the germline ends. As DNA, the CDR3 is TGTGCCAGCAGCTTCCAGGGCAATCAGCCCCAGCATTTT. It specifies CASSFQGNQPQHF.

The chain uses TRBV7-8 and TRBJ2-2; no reliable D call. CDR1 is SGHVS and CDR2 is FQNEAQ in the germline V gene. Trimming took 2 bases from V and 2 from J, leaving 6 bases between them. The CDR3 has 14 amino acids. The CDR3 sequence: CASSLFSNTGELFF. The CDR3 nucleotides read TGTGCCAGCAGCTTATTCTCAAACACCGGGGAGCTGTTTTTT.

The chain has TRBV19 and TRBJ2-5; tentative D call: TRBD1 (5 bases). Germline loops: CDR1 LNHDA, CDR2 SQIVND (reference sequence). The ends were cut back, 7 bases at V and 2 bases at J, with 14 bases in the middle. The CDR3 extends over 14 amino acids. CDR3 region: CASTHGAIQETQYF. In DNA form, the CDR3 reads TGTGCCAGTACCCATGGGGCTATTCAAGAGACCCAGTACTTC.

The chain employs TRBV9 and TRBJ1-1; a weak D match, TRBD1 (6 bases). Between the trimmed V and J ends, which lost 0 bases and 5 bases, there was a span of 11 bases. Germline-derived CDR1 and CDR2 are SGDLS and YYNGEE. This CDR3 contains 14 residues. The CDR3 bases are TGTGCCAGCAGCGTAGTAGGGGGAGGAACTGAAGCTTTCTTT. Amino acid sequence: CASSVVGGGTEAFF.

This rearrangement joins TRBV4-3 to TRBJ1-1; possibly TRBD1 for D (5 bases). V lost 5 bases to trimming and J lost 8 bases, with 15 bases between them. The CDR3 is 13 residues long. Germline values: CDR1 LGHNA, CDR2 YSLEER. This CDR3 reads CASSEKGNTEAFF. The CDR3, as DNA: TGCGCCAGCAGCGAAAAGGGGAATACCGAAGCTTTCTTT.

This chain links TRBV2 with TRBJ1-5; TRBD1 matches at 8 bases. V lost 6 bases, J lost 5 bases, and 15 bases stayed unmatched. Per the germline V gene, CDR1 is SNHLY and CDR2 is FYNNEI. The CDR3 consists of 17 residues. DNA of the CDR3: TGTGCCAGCAGCCCGAAAGGGGGGACAGGAGGGCATCAGCCCCAGCATTTT. It codes for CASSPKGGTGGHQPQHF. The full variable domain, rest sourced from reference TRBV2 and TRBJ1-5, is EPEVTQTPSHQVTQMGQEVILRCVPISNHLYFYWYRQILGQKVEFLVSFYNNEISEKSEIFDDQFSVERPDGSNFTLKIRSTKLEDSAMYFCASSPKGGTGGHQPQHFGDGTRLSIL.

The V and J genes are TRBV12-3 or TRBV12-4 and TRBJ2-3; tentatively, D is TRBD1 (5 bases). Trimming took off 6 bases at V and 9 bases at J, with 13 bases between the two ends. This CDR3 region has 12 residues. CDR3 coding DNA: TGTGCCAGCAGCCAGACACGGACAACGCAGTATTTT. Amino acid sequence: CASSQTRTTQYF.

The chain carries TRBV6-6 and TRBJ2-5; TRBD2 aligns across 10 bases. There are 14 residues in the CDR3. Per the germline V gene, CDR1 is MNHNY and CDR2 is SVGAGI (reference sequence). The V segment lost 7 bases and the J segment 4 bases; nucleotides outside the gene matches: 6. CDR3 nucleotides: TGTGCCAGCAATTCAGCGGGGGGGGGAGAGACCCAGTACTTC. This gives the protein CASNSAGGGETQYF.